What follows are 6 T cell receptor beta chains derived from one specimen sequenced in a study of cytomegalovirus exposure and HLA in healthy donors. PCR involved 60 Vbeta and 13 Jbeta primers. Sequencing was performed with immunoSEQ multiplex PCR; in TCRdb, only in-frame clones are kept and a portion is missing. This sample yields approximately 140,000 clones, of which 81% are seen a single time; 0.6% to 0.7% belongs to the top ten. Specimen: PBMCs. These receptors were collected from a man aged 18 to 30 in good health and CMV-seronegative.

This chain links TRBV29-1 with TRBJ2-7; D remains ambiguous. CDR3 length equals 13 residues. V dropped 2 bases and J dropped 0 bases, with 8 bases sitting between them. From germline, CDR1 is SQVTM and CDR2 ANQGSEA. The DNA of the CDR3 is TGCAGCGTTGAACACGCTAGCTCCTACGAGCAGTACTTC. It codes for CSVEHASSYEQYF.

About this clone itself: At one boundary the junction diverges from the germline segment, which might be a read error. The chain links TRBV30 to TRBJ1-1; 9 bases fit TRBD1. Germline CDR1 and CDR2: GTSNPN and SVGIG (reference sequence). The CDR3 has 11 residues. For the CDR3, the DNA is TGTGCCGGGAGACAGGGGGAGGAAGCTTTCTTT. Translating it yields CAGRQGEEAFF.

The genes are TRBV25-1 and TRBJ2-7, with a weak D call TRBD2 (6 bases). Trimming stripped 4 bases from V and 6 bases from J, with 13 bases between. Germline CDR1 reads MGHDK; CDR2 reads SYGVNS. CDR3 size: 13 residues. CDR3 sequence reads: CASSASSAGEQYF. The DNA of the CDR3 is TGTGCCAGCAGTGCTTCTAGCGCGGGCGAGCAGTACTTC.

The chain couples TRBV27 to TRBJ1-2, with D maybe TRBD1 (6 bases). V shed 4 bases and J shed 6 bases, with 12 bases lying between them. This CDR3 region has 13 residues. Germline V gene sequence: CDR1 MNHEY, CDR2 SMNVEV (reference sequence). CDR3 DNA: TGTGCCAGCAGTTCACAGGGTGGGAATGGCTACACCTTC. Translating gives CASSSQGGNGYTF.

The chain has TRBV2 and TRBJ1-4; 9 nucleotides line up with TRBD1. Per the germline V gene, CDR1 is SNHLY and CDR2 is FYNNEI. V dropped 6 bases and J dropped 7; count of bases not matched to a gene: 9. There are 15 residues in the CDR3. The CDR3 sequence: CASRDVQGAGEKLFF. Here the CDR3 DNA reads TGTGCCAGCAGAGACGTACAGGGGGCTGGTGAAAAACTGTTTTTT.

This clone was found a few times. The chain couples TRBV6-4 to TRBJ2-1, with unresolved D. V gave up 2 bases and J gave up 4 bases, with 6 bases separating them. CDR1 is MRHNA, CDR2 SNTAGT, per germline. The CDR3 extends over 13 amino acids. Written as DNA, the CDR3 is TGTGCCAGCAGTGACCGTATGTACAATGAGCAGTTCTTC. Its translation: CASSDRMYNEQFF.